Included here is one T cell receptor (beta chain) sequence, with context. Clones were sequenced by immunoSEQ multiplex PCR, and TCRdb holds only the in-frame ones, with some missing. Of some 390,000 clones in the sample, 75% to 90% are singletons; the top ten hold 3.5%. The treatment here: about 20 received Ad26.COV2.S at low or high dose, single or two shots; about five received placebo; per-sample allocation not given. On day 63 after the first injection, vaccine and placebo recipients gave samples. This Boston cohort included adults aged 18-55 years. This entry is derived from a study of Ad26.COV2.S vaccination and SARS-CoV-2 variants. Study as a whole: Once, or twice with 56 days between doses, Ad26.COV2.S was given intramuscularly.

Germline lookup yields CDR1 SGDLS and CDR2 YYNGEE. V lost 4 bases to trimming and J lost 8 bases, with 7 bases between them. This CDR3 spans 12 amino acids. The chain uses TRBV9 and TRBJ1-6; no reliable D call. The receptor was isolated from a person between 18 and 60 years old who received the Ad26.COV2.S COVID-19 vaccine or a placebo. Sequencing was performed on peripheral blood, taken in a trial of Ad26.COV2.S vaccine versus placebo. The CDR3 protein is CASSPDHSPLHF. The CDR3 bases are TGTGCCAGCAGCCCCGACCATTCACCCCTCCACTTT.